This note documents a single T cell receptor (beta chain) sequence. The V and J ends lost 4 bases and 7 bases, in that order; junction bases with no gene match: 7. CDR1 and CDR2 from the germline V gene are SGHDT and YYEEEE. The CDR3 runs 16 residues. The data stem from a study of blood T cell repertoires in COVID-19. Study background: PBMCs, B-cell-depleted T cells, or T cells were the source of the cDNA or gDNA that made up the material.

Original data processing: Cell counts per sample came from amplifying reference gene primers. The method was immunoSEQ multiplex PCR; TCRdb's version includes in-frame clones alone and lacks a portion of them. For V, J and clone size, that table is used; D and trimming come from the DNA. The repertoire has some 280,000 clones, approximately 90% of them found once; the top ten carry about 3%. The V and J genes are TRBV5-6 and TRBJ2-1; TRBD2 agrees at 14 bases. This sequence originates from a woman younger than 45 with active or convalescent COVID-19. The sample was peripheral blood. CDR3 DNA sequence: TGTGCCAGCAGCCCTACCAGACTAGCGGGGGGGAATGAGCAGTTCTTC. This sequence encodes CASSPTRLAGGNEQFF.